The 15 T cell receptor beta chains listed next were all sequenced from one sample in a study of T cells in Graves' hyperthyroidism and ophthalmopathy. The TCR beta CDR3 regions underwent amplification using RNA transcripts as the source. RT-PCR in the first round (using the HTBI primer set) targeted the TCR CDR3. Via MiXCR, TCRdb re-called the multiplex PCR reads, giving one row per CDR3 protein. The data show fewer than 400,000 distinct CDR3 sequences, roughly 17% seen once. The sequenced sample was blood. The origin of the receptors is a man younger than 40 with Graves' hyperthyroidism.

The chain uses TRBV6-6 and TRBJ1-1; D remains unclear. The germline CDR1 and CDR2 sequences are MNHNY and SVGAGI (reference sequence). CDR3 size: 15 residues. Trimming took 0 bases from V and 0 from J, leaving 8 bases between them. CDR3 in amino acids: CASSYSFGLNTEAFF. The CDR3 DNA sequence: TGTGCCAGCAGTTACTCGTTCGGGTTGAACACTGAAGCTTTCTTT.

The V and J genes are TRBV4-1 and TRBJ2-3, with 7 bases that match TRBD2. V gave up 6 bases and J gave up 6 bases; unmatched junction bases: 3. Germline V gene data show CDR1 as MGHRA and CDR2 as YSYEKL. The CDR3 contains 12 residues. The CDR3 reads CASSGGVDTQYF. The CDR3 nucleotides are TGCGCCAGCAGTGGGGGGGTGGATACGCAGTATTTT.

At least ten counts were recorded for this clonotype. This chain links TRBV12-3 or TRBV12-4 with TRBJ1-1; D call uncertain. The V and J ends lost 3 bases and 3 bases respectively, with 11 bases between them. The CDR3 has 14 amino acids. The CDR3 protein is CASSFKGGYTEAFF. The CDR3 coding sequence is TGTGCCAGCAGTTTTAAGGGAGGGTACACTGAAGCTTTCTTT.

This clonotype appeared many times. The chain has TRBV5-1 and TRBJ1-1; D remains ambiguous. Trimming removed 4 bases at V and 3 bases at J, with 13 bases between. Germline values: CDR1 SGHRS, CDR2 YFSETQ. This CDR3 has 14 residues. The CDR3 region is CASSREGRDTEAFF. The DNA for the CDR3 is TGCGCCAGCAGCCGGGAAGGTAGGGACACTGAAGCTTTCTTT.

This sequence joins TRBV3-1 and TRBJ1-6; TRBD1 might be the D (6 bases). Trimming shortened V by 4 bases and J by 10 bases, and 14 bases separated the two germline ends. The CDR3 is made up of 14 amino acids. Germline assignment: CDR1 LGHDT and CDR2 YNNKEL (reference sequence). The CDR3 is CASSRGGKDSPLHF. The CDR3 region has the DNA TGTGCCAGCAGCCGAGGGGGTAAGGACTCACCCCTCCACTTT.

This clonotype showed up many times. The rearrangement joins TRBV5-1 to TRBJ1-2; D is ambiguous. Per the germline V gene, CDR1 is SGHRS and CDR2 is YFSETQ. Deletions cut 1 base from V and 4 bases from J, with 11 bases between. The CDR3 is 14 amino acids. The CDR3 sequence: CASSLSAPFYGYTF. Written as DNA, the CDR3 is TGCGCCAGCAGCTTGTCGGCCCCCTTCTATGGCTACACCTTC. Full variable domain (rest looked up from reference TRBV5-1 and TRBJ1-2): KAGVTQTPRYLIKTRGQQVTLSCSPISGHRSVSWYQQTPGQGLQFLFEYFSETQRNKGNFPGRFSGRQFSNSRSEMNVSTLELGDSALYLCASSLSAPFYGYTFGSGTRLTVV.

The rearrangement uses TRBV20-1 and TRBJ2-7; TRBD1 matches at 9 bases. The junction had 2 bases not matched to a gene; V was cut back by 4 bases and J by 4 bases. Per the germline V gene, CDR1 is DFQATT and CDR2 is SNEGSKA (reference sequence). The CDR3 runs to 12 residues. CDR3 amino acids: CSAKDRGYEQYF. As DNA, the CDR3 is TGCAGTGCTAAGGACAGGGGTTACGAGCAGTACTTC.

The rearrangement joins TRBV27 to TRBJ2-7; D remains ambiguous. Per germline, CDR1 MNHEY and CDR2 SMNVEV (reference sequence). Trimming pared 5 bases from V and 0 bases from J, leaving 14 bases between. This CDR3 has 15 amino acids. DNA of the CDR3: TGTGCCAGCAGTCCGGGTCATTATGCCTCCTACGAGCAGTACTTC. Translated, it gives CASSPGHYASYEQYF.

To note about this clonotype: With a much larger clone just one base away, this may be a read error. The rearrangement links TRBV7-9 to TRBJ1-6; D gene uncertain. Germline V gives CDR1 SEHNR, CDR2 FQNEAQ (reference sequence). CDR3 length: 12 amino acids. The CDR3 region has the DNA TGTACCAGCAGCTTAAGAAATTCACCCCTCCACTTT. This codes for CTSSLRNSPLHF.

This clonotype was counted ten times or more. The rearrangement joins TRBV20-1 to TRBJ2-5, with D uncertain. The germline V gene encodes CDR1 DFQATT and CDR2 SNEGSKA (reference sequence). The CDR3 consists of 11 residues. CDR3 sequence: CSLLWEETQYF. In nucleotides, the CDR3 is TGCAGCCTGTTATGGGAAGAGACCCAGTACTTC.

This clonotype was seen repeatedly, ten times or more. This chain joins TRBV4-2 and TRBJ2-2, with D maybe TRBD2 (6 bases). Per germline, CDR1 LGHNA and CDR2 YNFKEQ. This CDR3 has 16 amino acids. V lost 1 base and J lost 2, with 11 bases in between. The CDR3 sequence is CASSQAGVRNTGELFF. As DNA, the CDR3 is TGTGCCAGCAGCCAAGCGGGAGTTCGTAACACCGGGGAGCTGTTTTTT.

The chain carries TRBV6-1 and TRBJ2-5, with TRBD1 matching 12 bases. Germline CDR1 reads MNHNS; CDR2 reads SASEGT. V lost 6 bases, J lost 5 bases, and 4 bases stayed unmatched. The CDR3 is 14 amino acids. In DNA form, the CDR3 reads TGTGCCAGCAGGCCGGGACAGGGGGCTGAGACCCAGTACTTC. Translation: CASRPGQGAETQYF.

This clonotype was seen repeatedly, ten times or more. The genes are TRBV29-1 and TRBJ2-3; 13 bases agree with TRBD2. The junction had 1 base not matched to a gene; V was cut back by 1 base and J by 3 bases. This CDR3 is built from 15 residues. Per the germline V gene, CDR1 is SQVTM and CDR2 is ANQGSEA. The CDR3 DNA follows: TGCAGCGTTGAAGGGACTAGCGGGAGAACAGATACGCAGTATTTT. This gives the protein CSVEGTSGRTDTQYF.

The chain joins TRBV2 to TRBJ2-2, with D tentatively TRBD2 (6 bases). CDR1 is SNHLY and CDR2 is FYNNEI in the germline V gene. Trimming shortened V by 4 bases and J by 6 bases, and 18 bases separated the two germline ends. The CDR3 consists of 16 residues. The CDR3 region is CASSVTSNRMAGELFF. CDR3 sequence (DNA): TGTGCCAGCAGTGTGACTAGTAATCGTATGGCCGGGGAGCTGTTTTTT.

The V gene is TRBV10-3, the J gene TRBJ2-1; D possibly matches TRBD1 or TRBD2 (5 bases each). Germline-derived CDR1 and CDR2 are ENHRY and SYGVKD. The CDR3 loop spans 12 amino acids. Trimming took off 10 bases at V and 4 bases at J, with 11 bases between the two ends. The DNA for the CDR3 is TGTGCCACCGGGGCCGCATACAATGAGCAGTTCTTC. The encoded protein is CATGAAYNEQFF.